This TCR beta chain was identified in a study of blood T cells in healthy people across ages. With regard to this clonotype: Relative to the germline gene, one junction end is altered; a read error may explain this.

They isolated at least 7 million PBMCs from each sample. Germline CDR1 reads SGHDT; CDR2 reads YYEEEE. CDR3 length: 12 residues. Combining a sample-barcoded 5' primer with a J-beta primer mix, a second PCR ran for 7 to 11 cycles. Using its own MiXCR run on the 5' RACE reads, TCRdb lists one record per CDR3 protein. The data show 900,000 to 950,000 distinct CDR3 sequences, with just under 30% seen just once and roughly a tenth held by the top ten. Separately, the same data were catalogued under a study of T cells of mothers and their children. That paper adds: For each mother, over 9.5 million TCR beta CDR3 reads were obtained, and for each child, roughly 2.8 million.

This TCR was recovered from a woman aged 40 to 50 in good health. Specimen: blood. The J gene is TRBJ1-2, the V gene TRBV5-6, with D uncertain. CDR3 region: CVSRLKPPGYTF. The DNA for the CDR3 is TGTGTCAGCAGATTGAAGCCCCCCGGCTACACCTTC. Full variable domain (outside the CDR3, taken from reference TRBV5-6 and TRBJ1-2): DAGVTQSPTHLIKTRGQQVTLRCSPKSGHDTVSWYQQALGQGPQFIFQYYEEEERQRGNFPDRFSGHQFPNYSSELNVNALLLGDSALYLCVSRLKPPGYTFGSGTRLTVV.